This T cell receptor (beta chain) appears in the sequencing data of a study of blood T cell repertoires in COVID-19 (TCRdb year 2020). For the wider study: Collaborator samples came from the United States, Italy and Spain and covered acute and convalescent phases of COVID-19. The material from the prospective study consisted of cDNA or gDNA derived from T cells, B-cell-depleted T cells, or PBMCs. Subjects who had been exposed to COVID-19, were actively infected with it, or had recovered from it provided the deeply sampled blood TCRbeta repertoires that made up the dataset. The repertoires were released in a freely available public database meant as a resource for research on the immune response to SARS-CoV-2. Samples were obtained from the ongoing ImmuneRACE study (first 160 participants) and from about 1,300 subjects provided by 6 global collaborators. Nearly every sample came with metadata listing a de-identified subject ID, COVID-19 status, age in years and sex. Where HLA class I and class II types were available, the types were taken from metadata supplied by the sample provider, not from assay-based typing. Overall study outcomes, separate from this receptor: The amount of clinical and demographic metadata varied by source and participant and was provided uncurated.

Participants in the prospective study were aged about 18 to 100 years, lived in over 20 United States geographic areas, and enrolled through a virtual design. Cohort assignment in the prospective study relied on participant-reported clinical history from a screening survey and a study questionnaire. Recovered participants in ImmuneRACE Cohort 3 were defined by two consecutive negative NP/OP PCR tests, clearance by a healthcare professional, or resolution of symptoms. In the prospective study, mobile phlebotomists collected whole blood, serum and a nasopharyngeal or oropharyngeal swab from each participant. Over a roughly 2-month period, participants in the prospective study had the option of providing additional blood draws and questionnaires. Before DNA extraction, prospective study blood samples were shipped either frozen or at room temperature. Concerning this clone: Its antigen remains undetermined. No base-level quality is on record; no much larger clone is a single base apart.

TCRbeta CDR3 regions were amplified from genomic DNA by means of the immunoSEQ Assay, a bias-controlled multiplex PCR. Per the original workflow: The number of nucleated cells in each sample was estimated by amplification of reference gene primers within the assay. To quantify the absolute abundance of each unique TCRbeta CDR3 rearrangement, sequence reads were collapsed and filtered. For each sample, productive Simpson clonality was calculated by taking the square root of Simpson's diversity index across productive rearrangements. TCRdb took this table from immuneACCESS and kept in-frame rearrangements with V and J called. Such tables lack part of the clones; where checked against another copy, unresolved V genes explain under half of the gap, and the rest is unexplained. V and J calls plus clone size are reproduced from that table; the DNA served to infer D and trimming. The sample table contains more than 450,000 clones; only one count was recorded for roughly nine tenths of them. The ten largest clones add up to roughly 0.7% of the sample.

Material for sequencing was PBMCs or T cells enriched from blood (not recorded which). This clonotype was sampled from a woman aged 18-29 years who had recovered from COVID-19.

The base sequence is TGTGCCAGCAGACGAATCAGGGAGGTGAACACTGAAGCTTTCTTT. Translation gives CASRRIREVNTEAFF. This sequence uses TRBV28 and TRBJ1-1; a tentative D match to TRBD1 spans 5 bases. The CDR3 runs 15 amino acids, cysteine and phenylalanine included. Only the CDR3 part of the read is kept: 45 bases, read in frame from the first base. The germline V gene specifies MDHEN as CDR1 and SYDVKM as CDR2. Relative to germline, V is 6 bases shorter and J is 0 bases shorter, with 14 bases between their ends.